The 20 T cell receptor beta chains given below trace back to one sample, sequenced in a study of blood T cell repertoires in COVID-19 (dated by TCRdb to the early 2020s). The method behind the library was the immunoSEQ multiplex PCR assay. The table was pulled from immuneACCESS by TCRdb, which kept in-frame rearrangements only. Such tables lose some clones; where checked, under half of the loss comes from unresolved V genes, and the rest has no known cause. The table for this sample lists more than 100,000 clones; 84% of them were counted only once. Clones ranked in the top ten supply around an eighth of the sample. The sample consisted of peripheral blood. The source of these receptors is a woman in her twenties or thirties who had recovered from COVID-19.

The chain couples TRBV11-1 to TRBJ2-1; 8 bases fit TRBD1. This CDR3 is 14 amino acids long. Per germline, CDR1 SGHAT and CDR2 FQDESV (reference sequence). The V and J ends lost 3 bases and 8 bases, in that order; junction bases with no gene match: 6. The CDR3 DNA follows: TGTGCCAGCAGCTTTTCAGGGGGCGGCGATGAGCAGTTCTTC. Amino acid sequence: CASSFSGGGDEQFF.

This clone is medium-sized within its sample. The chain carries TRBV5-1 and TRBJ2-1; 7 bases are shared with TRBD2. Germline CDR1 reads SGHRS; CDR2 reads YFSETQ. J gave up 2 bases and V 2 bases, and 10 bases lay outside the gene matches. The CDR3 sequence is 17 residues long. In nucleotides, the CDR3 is TGCGCCAGCAGCTTCGGGAGTAGCGGGTATACCTACAATGAGCAGTTCTTC. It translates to CASSFGSSGYTYNEQFF.

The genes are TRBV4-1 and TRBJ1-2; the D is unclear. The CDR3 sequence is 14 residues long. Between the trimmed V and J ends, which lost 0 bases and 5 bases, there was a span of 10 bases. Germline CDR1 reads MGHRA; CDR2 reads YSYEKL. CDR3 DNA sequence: TGCGCCAGCAGCCAAGATTTGGCTGCATATGGCTACACCTTC. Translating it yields CASSQDLAAYGYTF.

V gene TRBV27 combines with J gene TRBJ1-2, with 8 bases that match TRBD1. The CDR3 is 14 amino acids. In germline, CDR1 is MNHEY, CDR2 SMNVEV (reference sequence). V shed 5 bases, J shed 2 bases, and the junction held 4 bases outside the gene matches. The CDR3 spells CASSTGQGNYGYTF. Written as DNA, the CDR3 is TGTGCCAGCAGTACCGGACAGGGCAACTATGGCTACACCTTC.

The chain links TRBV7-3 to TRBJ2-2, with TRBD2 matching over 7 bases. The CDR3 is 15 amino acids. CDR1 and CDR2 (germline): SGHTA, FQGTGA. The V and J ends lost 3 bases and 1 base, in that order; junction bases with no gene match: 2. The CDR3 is CASSFTGGNTGELFF. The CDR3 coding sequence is TGTGCCAGCAGCTTTACGGGGGGGAACACCGGGGAGCTGTTTTTT.

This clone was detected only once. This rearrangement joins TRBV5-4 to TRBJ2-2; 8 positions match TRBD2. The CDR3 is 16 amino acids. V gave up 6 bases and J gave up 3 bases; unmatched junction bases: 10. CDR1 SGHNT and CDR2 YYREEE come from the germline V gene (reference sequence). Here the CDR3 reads CASTLIGAGDTGELFF. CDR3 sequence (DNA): TGTGCCAGCACTTTGATCGGAGCGGGGGACACCGGGGAGCTGTTTTTT.

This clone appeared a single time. The CDR3 DNA reads TGTGCCAGCAGCCCAGGACTAGCGGGGTACAATGAGCAGTTCTTC. Translating it yields CASSPGLAGYNEQFF. V gene TRBV7-2 combines with J gene TRBJ2-1; the match to TRBD2 covers 12 bases. This CDR3 contains 15 residues. Germline V lookup: CDR1 SGHTA, CDR2 FQGNSA. J was trimmed by 4 bases and V by 5 bases; bases with no gene match: 3.

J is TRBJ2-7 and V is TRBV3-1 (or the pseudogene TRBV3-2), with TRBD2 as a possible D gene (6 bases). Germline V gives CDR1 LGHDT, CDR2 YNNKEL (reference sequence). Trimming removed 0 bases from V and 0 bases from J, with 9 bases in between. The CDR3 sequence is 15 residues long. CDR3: CASSQDRAGSYEQYF. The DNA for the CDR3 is TGTGCCAGCAGCCAAGATCGAGCGGGCTCCTACGAGCAGTACTTC.

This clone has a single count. The CDR3, as DNA: TGTGCCAGCAGTCGGGGACAGCCTAACTATGGCTACACCTTC. Translation: CASSRGQPNYGYTF. This chain joins TRBV6-5 and TRBJ1-2; 7 bases map to TRBD1. V lost 5 bases, J lost 0 bases, and 3 bases stayed unmatched. CDR3 length: 14 residues. Germline CDR1 reads MNHEY; CDR2 reads SVGAGI.

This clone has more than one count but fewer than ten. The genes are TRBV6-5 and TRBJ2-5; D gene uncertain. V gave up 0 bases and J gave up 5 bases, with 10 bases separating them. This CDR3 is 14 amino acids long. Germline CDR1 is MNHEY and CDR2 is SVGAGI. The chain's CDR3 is CASSYSRISETQYF. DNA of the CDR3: TGTGCCAGCAGTTACTCGAGGATCTCGGAGACCCAGTACTTC.

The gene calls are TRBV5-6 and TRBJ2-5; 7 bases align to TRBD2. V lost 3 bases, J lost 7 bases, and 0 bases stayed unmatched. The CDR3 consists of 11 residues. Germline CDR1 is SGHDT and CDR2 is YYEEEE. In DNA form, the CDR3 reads TGTGCCAGCAGCTGGGGGGGGACCCAGTACTTC. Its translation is CASSWGGTQYF.

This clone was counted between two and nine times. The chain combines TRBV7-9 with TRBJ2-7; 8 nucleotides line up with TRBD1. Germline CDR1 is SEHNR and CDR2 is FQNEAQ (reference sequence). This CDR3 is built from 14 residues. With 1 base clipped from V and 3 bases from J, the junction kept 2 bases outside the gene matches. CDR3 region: CASSLGTGIYEQYF. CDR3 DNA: TGTGCCAGCAGCTTAGGGACAGGGATCTACGAGCAGTACTTC.

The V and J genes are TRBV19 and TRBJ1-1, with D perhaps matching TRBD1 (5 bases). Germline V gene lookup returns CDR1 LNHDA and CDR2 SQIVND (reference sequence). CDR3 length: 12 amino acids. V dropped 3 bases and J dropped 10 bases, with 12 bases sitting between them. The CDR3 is CASSIGGDRAFF. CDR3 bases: TGTGCCAGTAGTATCGGAGGGGATCGAGCTTTCTTT.

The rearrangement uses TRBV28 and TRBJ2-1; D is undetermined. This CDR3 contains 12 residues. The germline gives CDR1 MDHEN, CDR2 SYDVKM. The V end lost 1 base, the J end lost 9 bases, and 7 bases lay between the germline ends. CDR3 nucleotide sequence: TGTGCCAGCAGTTTATCGTCCCCTGAGCAGTTCTTC. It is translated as CASSLSSPEQFF.

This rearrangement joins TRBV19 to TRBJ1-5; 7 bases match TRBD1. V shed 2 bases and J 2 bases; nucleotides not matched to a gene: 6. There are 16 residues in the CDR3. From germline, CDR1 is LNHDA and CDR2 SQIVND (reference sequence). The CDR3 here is CASSIMTGSGNQPQHF. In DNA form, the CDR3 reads TGTGCCAGTAGTATAATGACAGGGTCGGGCAATCAGCCCCAGCATTTT.

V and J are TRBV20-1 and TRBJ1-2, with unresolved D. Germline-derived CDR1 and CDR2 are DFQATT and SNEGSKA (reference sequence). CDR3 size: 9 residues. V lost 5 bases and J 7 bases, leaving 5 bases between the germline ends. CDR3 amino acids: CSAQFGYTF. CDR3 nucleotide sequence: TGCAGTGCTCAGTTTGGCTACACCTTC.

The CDR3 DNA is TGTGCCGGAAACAGGGGATCCGACGAGCAGTACTTC. Protein sequence: CAGNRGSDEQYF. The rearrangement links TRBV2 to TRBJ2-7; TRBD1 aligns across 7 bases. Unmatched junction bases numbered 9, after V lost 11 bases and J lost 5 bases. The germline V gene has CDR1 SNHLY and CDR2 FYNNEI. This CDR3 has 12 residues.

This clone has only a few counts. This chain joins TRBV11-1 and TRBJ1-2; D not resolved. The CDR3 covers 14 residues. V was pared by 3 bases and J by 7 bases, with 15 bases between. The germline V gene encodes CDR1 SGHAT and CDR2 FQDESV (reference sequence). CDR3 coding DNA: TGTGCCAGCAGCTTGGGCCAGCCTGAAACTGGCTACACCTTC. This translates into CASSLGQPETGYTF.

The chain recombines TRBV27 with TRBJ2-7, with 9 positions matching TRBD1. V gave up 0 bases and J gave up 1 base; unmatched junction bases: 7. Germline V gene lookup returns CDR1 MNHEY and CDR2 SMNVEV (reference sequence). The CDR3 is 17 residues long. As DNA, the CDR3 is TGTGCCAGCAGTTTATCACCCGGGACAGGGTTATCCTACGAGCAGTACTTC. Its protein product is CASSLSPGTGLSYEQYF.

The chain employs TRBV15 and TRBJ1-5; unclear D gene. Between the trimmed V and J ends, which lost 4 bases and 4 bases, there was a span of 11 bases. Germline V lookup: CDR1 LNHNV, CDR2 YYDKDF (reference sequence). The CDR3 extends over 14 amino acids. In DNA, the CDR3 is TGTGCCACCAGCATCATGACGGGGAATCAGCCCCAGCATTTT. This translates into CATSIMTGNQPQHF.